The 2 T cell receptor beta chains reported below all come from one sample, sequenced in a study of T-cell reconstitution after alpha-beta-depleted transplantation in children. Unique molecular identifiers featured in how the TCRbeta library was prepared. In TCRdb, the PCR reads were re-called with MiXCR into one record per CDR3 protein. This table holds about 540,000 distinct CDR3 sequences, approximately 16% found once. Sequencing was performed on PBMCs from the stem cell graft donor, taken from the stem cell graft. The receptors shown here come from a human donor who donated a stem cell graft to a child with acute lymphoblastic leukemia.

This clonotype was detected many times. The chain combines TRBV10-3 with TRBJ2-3, with D unclear. The CDR3 is 14 amino acids. Trimming took 4 bases from V and 2 from J, leaving 10 bases between them. Germline CDR1 reads ENHRY; CDR2 reads SYGVKD. Here the CDR3 reads CAISGIGTTDTQYF. CDR3 DNA sequence: TGTGCCATCAGTGGTATAGGAACCACAGATACGCAGTATTTT.

This clonotype was picked up a small number of times. The chain is built from TRBV14 and TRBJ2-7; 7 nucleotides match TRBD2. CDR1 SGHDN and CDR2 FVKESK come from the germline V gene. Trimming cost V 3 bases and J 6 bases; bases outside gene matches: 8. This CDR3 is 14 amino acids long. The DNA for the CDR3 is TGTGCCAGCAGCCAGGCCGGTGGCGGGGGCGAGCAGTACTTC. This sequence encodes CASSQAGGGGEQYF. The complete variable domain, with remaining parts taken from reference TRBV14 and TRBJ2-7, reads EAGVTQFPSHSVIEKGQTVTLRCDPISGHDNLYWYRRVMGKEIKFLLHFVKESKQDESGMPNNRFLAERTGGTYSTLKVQPAELEDSGVYFCASSQAGGGGEQYFGPGTRLTVT.